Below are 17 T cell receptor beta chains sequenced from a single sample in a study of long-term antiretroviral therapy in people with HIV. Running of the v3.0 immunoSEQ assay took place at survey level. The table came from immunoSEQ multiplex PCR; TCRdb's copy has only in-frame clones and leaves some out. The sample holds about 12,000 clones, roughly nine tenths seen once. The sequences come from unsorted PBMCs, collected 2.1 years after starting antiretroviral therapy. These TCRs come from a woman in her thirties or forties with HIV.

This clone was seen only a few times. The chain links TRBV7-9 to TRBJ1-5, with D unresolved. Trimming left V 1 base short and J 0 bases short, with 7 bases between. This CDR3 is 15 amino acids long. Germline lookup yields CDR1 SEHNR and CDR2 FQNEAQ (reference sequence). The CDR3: CASSLDGFSNQPQHF. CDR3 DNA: TGTGCCAGCAGCTTAGACGGCTTTAGCAATCAGCCCCAGCATTTT.

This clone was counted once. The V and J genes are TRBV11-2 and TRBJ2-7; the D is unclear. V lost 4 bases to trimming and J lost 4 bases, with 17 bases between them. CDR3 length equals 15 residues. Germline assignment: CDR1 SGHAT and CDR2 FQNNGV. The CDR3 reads CASSSASQPRYEQYF. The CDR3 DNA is TGTGCCAGCAGCTCTGCGTCGCAGCCCAGGTACGAGCAGTACTTC.

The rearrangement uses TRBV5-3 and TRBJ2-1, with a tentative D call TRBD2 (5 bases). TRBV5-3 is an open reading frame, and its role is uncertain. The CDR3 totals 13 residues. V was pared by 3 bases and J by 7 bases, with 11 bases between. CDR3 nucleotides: TGTGCCAGAAGCTCCCGGGGTAGAAATGAGCAGTTCTTC. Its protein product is CARSSRGRNEQFF.

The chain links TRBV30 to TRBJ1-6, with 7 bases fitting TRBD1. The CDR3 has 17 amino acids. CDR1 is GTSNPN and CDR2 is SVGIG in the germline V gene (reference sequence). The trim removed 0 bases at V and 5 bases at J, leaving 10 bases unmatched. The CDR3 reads CAWSVQGFGANNSPLHF. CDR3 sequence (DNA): TGTGCCTGGAGTGTACAGGGGTTCGGAGCCAATAATTCACCCCTCCACTTT.

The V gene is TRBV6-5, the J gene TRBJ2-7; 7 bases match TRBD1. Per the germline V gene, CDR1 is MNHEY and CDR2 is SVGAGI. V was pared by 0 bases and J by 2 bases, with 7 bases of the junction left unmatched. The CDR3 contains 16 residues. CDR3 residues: CASSYSAWDRTYEQYF. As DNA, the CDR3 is TGTGCCAGCAGTTACTCGGCTTGGGACAGAACCTACGAGCAGTACTTC.

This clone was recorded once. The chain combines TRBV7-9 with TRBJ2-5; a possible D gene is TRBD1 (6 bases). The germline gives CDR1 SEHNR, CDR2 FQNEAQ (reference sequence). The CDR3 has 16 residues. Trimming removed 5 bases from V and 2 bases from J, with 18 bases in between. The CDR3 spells CASSRSSGQRQETQYF. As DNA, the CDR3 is TGTGCCAGCAGCCGTTCGTCAGGACAGAGGCAAGAGACCCAGTACTTC.

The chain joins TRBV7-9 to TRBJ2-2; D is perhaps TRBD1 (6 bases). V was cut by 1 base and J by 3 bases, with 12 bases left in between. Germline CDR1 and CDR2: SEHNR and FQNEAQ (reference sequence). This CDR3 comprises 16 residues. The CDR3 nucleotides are TGTGCCAGCAGCTTAGTCCCAGGGGTGGACACCGGGGAGCTGTTTTTT. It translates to CASSLVPGVDTGELFF.

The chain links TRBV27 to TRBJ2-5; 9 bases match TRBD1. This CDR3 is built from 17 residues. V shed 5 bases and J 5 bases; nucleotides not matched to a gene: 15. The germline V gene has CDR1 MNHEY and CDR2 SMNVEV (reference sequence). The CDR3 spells CASSPRTGGALMETQYF. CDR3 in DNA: TGTGCCAGCAGTCCGCGTACAGGGGGCGCGTTAATGGAGACCCAGTACTTC.

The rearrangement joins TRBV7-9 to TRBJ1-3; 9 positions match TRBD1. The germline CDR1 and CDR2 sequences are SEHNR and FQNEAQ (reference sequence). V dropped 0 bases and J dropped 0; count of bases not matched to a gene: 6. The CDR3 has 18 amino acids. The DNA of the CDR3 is TGTGCCAGCAGCTTAGCCGTGGGACAGGGTCTCTCTGGAAACACCATATATTTT. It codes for CASSLAVGQGLSGNTIYF.

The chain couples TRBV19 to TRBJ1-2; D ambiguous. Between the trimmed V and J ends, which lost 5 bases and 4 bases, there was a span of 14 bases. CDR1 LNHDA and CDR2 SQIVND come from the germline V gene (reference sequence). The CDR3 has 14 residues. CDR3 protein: CASSFSRDLYGYTF. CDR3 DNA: TGTGCCAGTAGTTTCTCACGTGACCTCTATGGCTACACCTTC. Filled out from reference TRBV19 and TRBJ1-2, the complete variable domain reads DGGITQSPKYLFRKEGQNVTLSCEQNLNHDAMYWYRQDPGQGLRLIYYSQIVNDFQKGDIAEGYSVSREKKESFPLTVTSAQKNPTAFYLCASSFSRDLYGYTFGSGTRLTVV.

CDR3 nucleotide sequence: TGTGCCAGCAGCTTGGGGGGGTACAGGGGGCGCGTGAACACTGAAGCTTTCTTT. It encodes CASSLGGYRGRVNTEAFF. The chain has TRBV5-4 and TRBJ1-1, with TRBD1 matching 9 bases. CDR1 is SGHNT and CDR2 is YYREEE in the germline V gene (reference sequence). V was pared by 0 bases and J by 0 bases, with 9 bases of the junction left unmatched. The CDR3 extends over 18 amino acids. Full variable domain (outside the CDR3, taken from reference TRBV5-4 and TRBJ1-1): ETGVTQSPTHLIKTRGQQVTLRCSSQSGHNTVSWYQQALGQGPQFIFQYYREEENGRGNFPPRFSGLQFPNYSSELNVNALELDDSALYLCASSLGGYRGRVNTEAFFGQGTRLTVV.

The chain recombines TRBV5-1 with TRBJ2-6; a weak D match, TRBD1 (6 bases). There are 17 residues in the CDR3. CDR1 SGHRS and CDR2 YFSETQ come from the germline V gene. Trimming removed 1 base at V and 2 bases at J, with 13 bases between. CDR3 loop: CASSLTGISPGANVLTF. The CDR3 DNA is TGCGCCAGCAGCTTGACAGGGATATCCCCTGGGGCCAACGTCCTGACTTTC.

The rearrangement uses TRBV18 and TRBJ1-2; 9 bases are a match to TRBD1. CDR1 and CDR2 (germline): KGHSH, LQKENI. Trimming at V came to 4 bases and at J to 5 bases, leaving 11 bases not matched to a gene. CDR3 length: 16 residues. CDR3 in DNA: TGTGCCAGCTCACAGTCCGAGAGAGGACAGGGGTATGGCTACACCTTC. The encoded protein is CASSQSERGQGYGYTF. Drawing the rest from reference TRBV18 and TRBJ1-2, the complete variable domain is NAGVMQNPRHLVRRRGQEARLRCSPMKGHSHVYWYRQLPEEGLKFMVYLQKENIIDESGMPKERFSAEFPKEGPSILRIQQVVRGDSAAYFCASSQSERGQGYGYTFGSGTRLTVV.

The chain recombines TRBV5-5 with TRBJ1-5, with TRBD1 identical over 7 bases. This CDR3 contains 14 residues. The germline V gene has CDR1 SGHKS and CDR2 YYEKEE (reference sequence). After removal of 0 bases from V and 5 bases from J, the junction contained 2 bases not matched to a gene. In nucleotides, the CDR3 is TGTGCCAGCAGCTTGGAAGGGGGCGATCAGCCCCAGCATTTT. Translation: CASSLEGGDQPQHF.

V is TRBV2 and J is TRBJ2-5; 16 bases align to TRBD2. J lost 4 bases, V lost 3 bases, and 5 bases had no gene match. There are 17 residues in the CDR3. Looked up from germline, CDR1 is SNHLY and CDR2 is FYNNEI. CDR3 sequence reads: CASSEGLAGGLGETQYF. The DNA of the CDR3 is TGTGCCAGCAGTGAGGGACTAGCGGGGGGGCTAGGAGAGACCCAGTACTTC. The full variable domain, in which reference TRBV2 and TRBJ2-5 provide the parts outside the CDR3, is EPEVTQTPSHQVTQMGQEVILRCVPISNHLYFYWYRQILGQKVEFLVSFYNNEISEKSEIFDDQFSVERPDGSNFTLKIRSTKLEDSAMYFCASSEGLAGGLGETQYFGPGTRLLVL.

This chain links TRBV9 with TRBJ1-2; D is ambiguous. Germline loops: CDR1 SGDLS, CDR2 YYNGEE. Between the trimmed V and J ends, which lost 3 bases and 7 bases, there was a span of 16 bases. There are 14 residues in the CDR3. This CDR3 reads CASSAKEGSPGYTF. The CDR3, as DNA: TGTGCCAGCAGCGCCAAGGAAGGAAGCCCTGGCTACACCTTC.

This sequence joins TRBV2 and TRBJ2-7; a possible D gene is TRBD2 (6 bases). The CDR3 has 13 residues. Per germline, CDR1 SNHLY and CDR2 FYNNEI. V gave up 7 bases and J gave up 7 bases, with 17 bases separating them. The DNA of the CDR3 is TGTGCCAGCATAGGGACGGGGGTAAGGGAGCAGTACTTC. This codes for CASIGTGVREQYF.